One and the same sample provided the 25 T cell receptor beta chains below, sequenced in a study of cytomegalovirus exposure and HLA in healthy donors. A multiplex PCR was run with 60 Vbeta primers and 13 Jbeta primers. Sequencing used immunoSEQ multiplex PCR; TCRdb keeps in-frame clones, though not all of them. The sample consists of 55,000 to 80,000 clones, 70% to 90% of them appearing once. The sequenced sample consisted of PBMCs. The receptors stem from a woman in her twenties or thirties in good health and CMV-seronegative.

The chain joins TRBV7-9 to TRBJ2-1; the D is unclear. Between the trimmed V and J ends, which lost 2 bases and 8 bases, there was a span of 4 bases. This CDR3 has 11 residues. Looked up from germline, CDR1 is SEHNR and CDR2 is FQNEAQ (reference sequence). CDR3 sequence reads: CASSLIYEQFF. The DNA of the CDR3 is TGTGCCAGCAGCTTAATATATGAGCAGTTCTTC.

V usage is TRBV7-6 and J usage is TRBJ1-3; D not resolved. The V and J ends lost 1 base and 4 bases respectively, with 11 bases between them. There are 15 residues in the CDR3. Germline V gene sequence: CDR1 SGHVS, CDR2 FNYEAQ. For the CDR3, the DNA is TGTGCCAGCAGCTTAGGTTCTTCCTTCGGAAACACCATATATTTT. It codes for CASSLGSSFGNTIYF.

This chain connects TRBV19 to TRBJ1-4; D might be TRBD1 (6 bases). V lost 6 bases and J 1 base, leaving 21 bases between the germline ends. Germline V gene data show CDR1 as LNHDA and CDR2 as SQIVND (reference sequence). This CDR3 region has 18 residues. The CDR3 is CASRASGTNLLTNEKLFF. CDR3 DNA sequence: TGTGCCAGTAGAGCATCCGGGACAAACCTACTAACTAATGAAAAACTGTTTTTT.

This sequence joins TRBV2 and TRBJ1-6, with 10 bases identical to TRBD1. Per the germline V gene, CDR1 is SNHLY and CDR2 is FYNNEI. This CDR3 has 13 amino acids. V dropped 11 bases and J dropped 9; count of bases not matched to a gene: 7. This chain's CDR3 is CAGGQGRGSPLHF. CDR3 coding DNA: TGTGCCGGGGGACAGGGGAGGGGTTCACCCCTCCACTTT. Drawing the rest from reference TRBV2 and TRBJ1-6, the complete variable domain is EPEVTQTPSHQVTQMGQEVILRCVPISNHLYFYWYRQILGQKVEFLVSFYNNEISEKSEIFDDQFSVERPDGSNFTLKIRSTKLEDSAMYFCAGGQGRGSPLHFGNGTRLTVT.

The chain is built from TRBV7-6 and TRBJ2-7; D is ambiguous. V was clipped by 1 base and J by 2 bases, with 12 bases between them. This CDR3 spans 15 amino acids. Germline CDR1 reads SGHVS; CDR2 reads FNYEAQ. The CDR3 DNA follows: TGTGCCAGCAGCTTAGGCCCTAGTGGCCCCTACGAGCAGTACTTC. As protein: CASSLGPSGPYEQYF. Drawing the rest from reference TRBV7-6 and TRBJ2-7, the complete variable domain is GAGVSQSPRYKVTKRGQDVALRCDPISGHVSLYWYRQALGQGPEFLTYFNYEAQQDKSGLPNDRFSAERPEGSISTLTIQRTEQRDSAMYRCASSLGPSGPYEQYFGPGTRLTVT.

V gene TRBV28 combines with J gene TRBJ1-4, with TRBD1 as a possible D gene (5 bases). The CDR3 is made up of 15 amino acids. V dropped 9 bases and J dropped 4 bases, with 18 bases sitting between them. Germline values: CDR1 MDHEN, CDR2 SYDVKM. CDR3 in amino acids: CASTQPGTDNEKLFF. In DNA, the CDR3 is TGTGCCAGTACCCAACCCGGGACTGATAATGAAAAACTGTTTTTT.

The DNA of the CDR3 is TGTGCCAGCAGTGGACAGGGGAAAGGTGTGAATGAGCAGTTCTTC. Protein product: CASSGQGKGVNEQFF. This rearrangement joins TRBV6-1 to TRBJ2-1; 8 nucleotides line up with TRBD1. Trimming cost V 4 bases and J 7 bases; bases outside gene matches: 9. CDR1 and CDR2 (germline): MNHNS, SASEGT. CDR3 length equals 15 residues.

The rearrangement uses TRBV14 and TRBJ2-2; 10 bases line up with TRBD2. CDR3 size: 20 residues. CDR1 is SGHDN and CDR2 is FVKESK in the germline V gene. With V trimmed by 0 bases and J by 0 bases, 10 bases remained unmatched. As DNA, the CDR3 is TGTGCCAGCAGCCAAGATAGGGCTAGCGGGGGCTATACGAACACCGGGGAGCTGTTTTTT. It yields the protein CASSQDRASGGYTNTGELFF.

The chain uses TRBV6-5 and TRBJ1-2; no definite D call. CDR3 length: 13 amino acids. Trimming removed 0 bases at V and 4 bases at J, with 6 bases between. The V gene's germline CDR1 is MNHEY and CDR2 SVGAGI. The CDR3 nucleotides are TGTGCCAGCAGTTACTCGACAACCTATGGCTACACCTTC. This encodes CASSYSTTYGYTF.

The V call is TRBV6-5, the J call TRBJ2-5; TRBD1 aligns across 9 bases. The CDR3 length is 15 residues. Germline CDR1 is MNHEY and CDR2 is SVGAGI. V lost 6 bases, J lost 5 bases, and 10 bases stayed unmatched. Here the CDR3 reads CASRDGTGLVETQYF. The CDR3, as DNA: TGTGCCAGCAGGGATGGGACAGGGCTTGTTGAGACCCAGTACTTC.

In its sample, this clone was seen a few times. The chain links TRBV27 to TRBJ2-3, with D possibly TRBD2 on 5 matching bases. CDR1 MNHEY and CDR2 SMNVEV come from the germline V gene (reference sequence). The CDR3 has 16 residues. V was trimmed by 2 bases and J by 1 base, leaving 13 bases between them. The CDR3 nucleotides read TGTGCCAGCAGTTTAATGTATAGTAGCGGCACAGATACGCAGTATTTT. Translated, it gives CASSLMYSSGTDTQYF.

This chain joins TRBV6-5 and TRBJ2-1, with 9 bases that match TRBD1. V gave up 4 bases and J gave up 6 bases; unmatched junction bases: 7. This CDR3 spans 15 amino acids. The germline gives CDR1 MNHEY, CDR2 SVGAGI. In DNA form, the CDR3 reads TGTGCCAGCAGTTCAAGGGACAGGGAGGCCAATGAGCAGTTCTTC. It is translated as CASSSRDREANEQFF.

The V gene is TRBV7-2, the J gene TRBJ2-5; unclear D gene. The CDR3 sequence is 12 residues long. The germline V gene encodes CDR1 SGHTA and CDR2 FQGNSA. The ends were cut back, 2 bases at V and 5 bases at J, with 6 bases in the middle. The CDR3 loop is CASSLTRETQYF. The CDR3 DNA follows: TGTGCCAGCAGCTTAACCAGGGAGACCCAGTACTTC.

V gene TRBV11-3 combines with J gene TRBJ2-2; TRBD2 matches at 7 bases. Germline V gene sequence: CDR1 SGHNT, CDR2 YENEEA. This CDR3 has 15 residues. V lost 5 bases and J lost 5; bases outside the gene matches: 8. The CDR3 DNA reads TGTGCCAGCAGCCCGGCTGTGGGGGGGACCGGGGAGCTGTTTTTT. As protein: CASSPAVGGTGELFF.

The V gene is TRBV6-1, the J gene TRBJ2-7; tentative D call: TRBD2 (5 bases). The CDR3 is 11 amino acids. Trimming took 8 bases from V and 6 from J, leaving 11 bases between them. Germline CDR1 MNHNS, CDR2 SASEGT. CDR3 region: CASGGRSEQYF. In DNA form, the CDR3 reads TGTGCCAGCGGAGGCCGGAGCGAGCAGTACTTC.

The chain is built from TRBV6-1 and TRBJ1-5; 11 bases are shared with TRBD1. The CDR3 has 18 amino acids. V was pared by 0 bases and J by 1 base, with 5 bases of the junction left unmatched. CDR1 MNHNS and CDR2 SASEGT come from the germline V gene. DNA for the CDR3: TGTGCCAGCAGTGAAGCCTGGACAGGGGGCGGGAGCAATCAGCCCCAGCATTTT. Translating it yields CASSEAWTGGGSNQPQHF.

The rearrangement links TRBV18 to TRBJ1-5; tentatively, D is TRBD1 (6 bases). The CDR3 is 16 amino acids. Trimming pared 4 bases from V and 3 bases from J, leaving 16 bases between. CDR1 is KGHSH, CDR2 LQKENI, per germline. In DNA form, the CDR3 reads TGTGCCAGCTCACTTTATTCCAGGGGACCCAATCAGCCCCAGCATTTT. Protein: CASSLYSRGPNQPQHF.

The chain combines TRBV28 with TRBJ1-6; 9 nucleotides align to TRBD1. In germline, CDR1 is MDHEN, CDR2 SYDVKM. After removal of 4 bases from V and 14 bases from J, the junction contained 12 bases not matched to a gene. The CDR3 is 15 residues long. The CDR3 sequence is CASSSTGTGTVTLHF. The CDR3 DNA reads as TGTGCCAGCAGTTCGACCGGGACAGGGACGGTGACCCTCCACTTT. Based on the CDR3 plus reference TRBV28 and TRBJ1-6, the full variable domain is DVKVTQSSRYLVKRTGEKVFLECVQDMDHENMFWYRQDPGLGLRLIYFSYDVKMKEKGDIPEGYSVSREKKERFSLILESASTNQTSMYLCASSSTGTGTVTLHFGNGTRLTVT.

The chain is built from TRBV7-2 and TRBJ1-1; possibly TRBD1 for D (5 bases). Trimming stripped 5 bases from V and 2 bases from J, with 12 bases between. CDR1 SGHTA and CDR2 FQGNSA come from the germline V gene. CDR3 length: 14 amino acids. This CDR3 is CASSLGTSNTEAFF. The CDR3 DNA reads TGTGCCAGCAGCCTCGGGACTTCCAACACTGAAGCTTTCTTT.

V usage is TRBV28 and J usage is TRBJ2-5, with a possible D match to TRBD2 (7 bases). Per germline, CDR1 MDHEN and CDR2 SYDVKM. The germline V and J ends were trimmed by 3 bases and 4 bases, with 18 bases remaining between them. There are 16 residues in the CDR3. The CDR3 bases are TGTGCCAGCAGTTTGGGAGGACTAGGGGGGGGAGAGACCCAGTACTTC. Its translation: CASSLGGLGGGETQYF.

The V call is TRBV29-1, the J call TRBJ1-4; D perhaps matches TRBD1 (5 bases). The CDR3 has 18 residues. Germline V lookup: CDR1 SQVTM, CDR2 ANQGSEA. V was pared by 1 base and J by 2 bases, with 20 bases between. The CDR3 here is CSVEGQIPIIRTNEKLFF. The CDR3, as DNA: TGCAGCGTTGAAGGACAGATTCCCATCATAAGGACTAATGAAAAACTGTTTTTT.

This chain links TRBV20-1 with TRBJ1-2; D possibly corresponds to TRBD1 (5 bases). This CDR3 comprises 11 residues. Trimming left V 6 bases short and J 7 bases short, with 12 bases between. The V gene's germline CDR1 is DFQATT and CDR2 SNEGSKA (reference sequence). This chain's CDR3 is CSAAGEVGYTF. The CDR3 coding sequence is TGCAGTGCGGCGGGGGAAGTTGGCTACACCTTC.

This chain connects TRBV4-1 to TRBJ2-5, with a tentative D call TRBD1 (5 bases). The CDR3 has 16 amino acids. Germline V lookup: CDR1 MGHRA, CDR2 YSYEKL. Trimming took off 5 bases at V and 7 bases at J, with 23 bases between the two ends. CDR3 amino acids: CASSSPTGIQEGTQYF. CDR3 in DNA: TGCGCCAGCAGCTCACCTACAGGAATCCAAGAAGGGACCCAGTACTTC.

This chain links TRBV28 with TRBJ2-3, with TRBD2 matching 9 bases. This CDR3 spans 15 amino acids. With V trimmed by 2 bases and J by 5 bases, 5 bases remained unmatched. The germline CDR1 and CDR2 sequences are MDHEN and SYDVKM. CDR3 DNA sequence: TGTGCCAGCAGTTTAGCGGGGGGGCCAGTAGATACGCAGTATTTT. Protein sequence: CASSLAGGPVDTQYF. Drawing the rest from reference TRBV28 and TRBJ2-3, the complete variable domain is DVKVTQSSRYLVKRTGEKVFLECVQDMDHENMFWYRQDPGLGLRLIYFSYDVKMKEKGDIPEGYSVSREKKERFSLILESASTNQTSMYLCASSLAGGPVDTQYFGPGTRLTVL.

The sample holds one count of this clone. V and J are TRBV2 and TRBJ1-2; 11 nucleotides match TRBD1. This CDR3 comprises 15 residues. CDR1 and CDR2 (germline): SNHLY, FYNNEI. With 6 bases clipped from V and 6 bases from J, the junction kept 9 bases outside the gene matches. CDR3 amino acids: CASRPHGTGGNGYTF. DNA for the CDR3: TGTGCCAGCAGACCCCACGGGACAGGGGGTAATGGCTACACCTTC.